This T cell receptor beta chain was retrieved from a study of OX40 agonist ivuxolimab in advanced cancers. Context from the whole study: Ivuxolimab, which targeted the costimulatory receptor OX40 (CD134), was an agonistic, fully human IgG2 monoclonal antibody. The dose-escalation cohort was roughly 83% male with a mean age of approximately 59 years, ranging from 23 to 79. Prior anti-PD-1, anti-PD-L1 or anti-CTLA-4 therapy was permitted, and approximately 40% of dose-escalation patients had received checkpoint inhibitors. The paper describes the monotherapy dose-escalation part (N = 52 patients) of the phase I trial of ivuxolimab. Partial responses occurred in three dose-escalation patients, of whom one had hepatocellular carcinoma and two had cutaneous melanoma. Of the approximately 50 dose-escalation patients, hepatocellular carcinoma was present in some 19, melanoma in around 15, renal cell carcinoma in 9 and head and neck cancer in 9. Intravenous ivuxolimab was administered to patients every 2 weeks at six dose levels: 0.01, 0.1, 0.3, 1.5, 3 and 10 mg/kg. The point of sequencing TCRbeta in the periphery was to test whether ivuxolimab changed TCR sequence diversity and drove clonal T-cell expansion.

V is cut by 6 bases and J by 0 bases, and the space between the germline ends is 12 bases. CDR1 SNHLY and CDR2 FYNNEI were looked up in the germline V gene. The CDR3 contains 15 residues, cysteine and phenylalanine counted. The entry retains the CDR3 DNA only, 45 bases that are in frame from base 1. Turning to this clone: The target of this receptor is not known. Base qualities are not at hand, and no much larger clone is one base apart.

Genomic DNA was isolated from the sorted cells so that the TCRbeta CDR3 region could be sequenced. The immunoSEQ Assay was used to sequence the TCRbeta CDR3 regions. TCRdb limited this immuneACCESS table to in-frame rearrangements with V and J called. A share of clones is missing; checked studies link under half to unresolved V genes, and the rest is unexplained. Counted in this sample were over 55,000 clones; roughly 80% of them appeared once. The ten largest clones represent about 0.75% of the sample. Patients with autoimmune disease history or receiving systemic immunosuppression were excluded from the trial. In every dose cohort, peripheral blood was drawn for TCR sequencing at baseline, cycle 4 day 1, and cycle 7 day 1. Samples came from an open-label, multicenter, first-in-human phase I dose-escalation trial of ivuxolimab. Adults with locally advanced or metastatic head and neck squamous cell, hepatocellular, melanoma or renal cell carcinoma were enrolled in the trial. Before TCR sequencing, CD4+ and CD8+ T cells were separately sorted from peripheral blood.

Results and caveats for the whole study, not just this receptor: Low levels of normalized T-cell clonal expansion were also shown by some nonresponding patients. After ivuxolimab, CD8+ T cells had more expanded clones than CD4+ T cells on average. In the 0.1-3.0 mg/kg groups, partial responders had among the lowest normalized peripheral clonal expansion, particularly in CD8+ T cells. At doses of 0.1 to 3.0 mg/kg, clonal expansion of both CD4+ and CD8+ blood T cells was observed from baseline to week 6. Which antigens the clonally expanded peripheral T cells were specific for was not determined.

The clonotype was recovered from an adult with an advanced solid tumor such as melanoma, head and neck, liver or kidney cancer. The receptor chain draws on TRBV2 and TRBJ1-5, with the identity of the D gene unclear. The material was CD4+ or CD8+ T cells sorted from blood, obtained in a trial of the OX40 agonist ivuxolimab. In nucleotides, the sequence is TGTGCCAGCAGCTATGACACAGCTAGCAATCAGCCCCAGCATTTT. The encoded protein is CASSYDTASNQPQHF.